The rows below give T cell receptor beta chains drawn from one sample of a study of T cell changes during pregnancy in multiple sclerosis. The assay was immunoSEQ multiplex PCR, and TCRdb's table has in-frame clones only and misses some. In the table there are over 55,000 clones, around 93% of which are singletons. Sequencing was performed on peripheral blood, taken after pregnancy. These receptors were collected from a female donor with multiple sclerosis, enrolled in a pregnancy study. Each CDR3 is given without its conserved first and last residue. Each record gives: V gene, J gene, CDR3 protein.

V gene: TRBV12-5; J gene: TRBJ1-1; CDR3 protein: ASGLGGTEAF
V gene: TRBV19; J gene: TRBJ2-2; CDR3 protein: ASSPRGAGVIGTGELF
V gene: TRBV7-2; J gene: TRBJ2-5; CDR3 protein: ASSLSGVETQY
V gene: TRBV10-2; J gene: TRBJ2-3; CDR3 protein: ASSESGVGVDTQY
V gene: TRBV28; J gene: TRBJ1-1; CDR3 protein: ASEKAF
V gene: TRBV19; J gene: TRBJ2-7; CDR3 protein: ASSIGPTSGRSEQY
V gene: TRBV30; J gene: TRBJ1-1; CDR3 protein: AWSRENTEAF
V gene: TRBV19; J gene: TRBJ2-7; CDR3 protein: ASSIGSGAGSSYEQY
V gene: TRBV5-8; J gene: TRBJ1-3; CDR3 protein: ASSLGTSTGGNTIY
V gene: TRBV5-6; J gene: TRBJ1-2; CDR3 protein: ASSPDRGYGYT
V gene: TRBV7-6; J gene: TRBJ1-3; CDR3 protein: ASSLEARQDTIY
V gene: TRBV9; J gene: TRBJ2-2; CDR3 protein: ASSVSGRSTGELF
V gene: TRBV27; J gene: TRBJ2-3; CDR3 protein: ASKAGDTQY
V gene: TRBV6-6; J gene: TRBJ2-7; CDR3 protein: ASNLQGKGEQY
V gene: TRBV19; J gene: TRBJ2-1; CDR3 protein: ATRGGSPYNEQF
V gene: TRBV7-2; J gene: TRBJ2-1; CDR3 protein: ASSSPGQISYNEQF
V gene: TRBV13; J gene: TRBJ2-5; CDR3 protein: ASSLGGLAGGVETQY
V gene: TRBV2; J gene: TRBJ1-2; CDR3 protein: ASSEGAYGYT
V gene: TRBV9; J gene: TRBJ2-1; CDR3 protein: ASSVDLAGNSYNEQF
V gene: TRBV10-3; J gene: TRBJ1-6; CDR3 protein: AISEFRDNNSPLH
V gene: TRBV30; J gene: TRBJ2-1; CDR3 protein: ASSSSSYNEQF
V gene: TRBV11-1; J gene: TRBJ2-7; CDR3 protein: ASSLGAMSGYEQY
V gene: TRBV13; J gene: TRBJ2-1; CDR3 protein: ASSRLASEQF
V gene: TRBV5-5; J gene: TRBJ1-5; CDR3 protein: ASSGTGGAFGQPQH
V gene: TRBV30; J gene: TRBJ1-3; CDR3 protein: AWSTVGALSGNTIY
V gene: TRBV11-3; J gene: TRBJ1-2; CDR3 protein: ASSLDPRQNYGYT
V gene: TRBV6-5; J gene: TRBJ1-1; CDR3 protein: ASSYFGSEAF
V gene: TRBV18; J gene: TRBJ2-1; CDR3 protein: ASLNDNYRVDEQF
V gene: TRBV4-3; J gene: TRBJ2-1; CDR3 protein: ASSQDWLLADEQF
V gene: TRBV19; J gene: TRBJ2-5; CDR3 protein: ASSGTVQETQY
V gene: TRBV9; J gene: TRBJ1-3; CDR3 protein: ASSVDEGGSGNTIY
V gene: TRBV10-2; J gene: TRBJ2-6; CDR3 protein: ASSESGLAGVSGANVLT
V gene: TRBV5-6; J gene: TRBJ2-4; CDR3 protein: ASRKGLAGGKNIQY
V gene: TRBV9; J gene: TRBJ2-1; CDR3 protein: ASSDTSGPYNEQF
V gene: TRBV7-2; J gene: TRBJ1-4; CDR3 protein: ASSLFAGGSNEKLF
V gene: TRBV5-1; J gene: TRBJ2-1; CDR3 protein: ASTYLGLAGGNEQF
V gene: TRBV20-1; J gene: TRBJ2-1; CDR3 protein: SASRGQQF
V gene: TRBV5-4; J gene: TRBJ1-1; CDR3 protein: ASTAGMNTEAF
V gene: TRBV11-2; J gene: TRBJ2-7; CDR3 protein: ASKREGGYEQY
V gene: TRBV4-2; J gene: TRBJ2-5; CDR3 protein: ASRSGSSMIETQY
V gene: TRBV25-1; J gene: TRBJ2-5; CDR3 protein: ASSELGGQTQY
V gene: TRBV4-3; J gene: TRBJ2-1; CDR3 protein: ASSQDRAYNEQF
V gene: TRBV5-6; J gene: TRBJ2-1; CDR3 protein: ASSRRGAGVSYNEQF
V gene: TRBV7-9; J gene: TRBJ2-7; CDR3 protein: ASSPPPALNYEQY
V gene: TRBV7-6; J gene: TRBJ2-2; CDR3 protein: ASSSTSGPNTGELF
V gene: TRBV10-3; J gene: TRBJ1-1; CDR3 protein: AISGRDSINTEAF
V gene: TRBV30; J gene: TRBJ2-5; CDR3 protein: ALGGSGRAGETQY
V gene: TRBV5-1; J gene: TRBJ2-3; CDR3 protein: ASSTILADTQY
V gene: TRBV13; J gene: TRBJ1-2; CDR3 protein: ASSPSRQGARYGYT
V gene: TRBV4-2; J gene: TRBJ2-4; CDR3 protein: ASSQDRTSGRAGDKNIQY
V gene: TRBV27; J gene: TRBJ1-1; CDR3 protein: ASSHTGGGSEAF
V gene: TRBV5-4; J gene: TRBJ1-2; CDR3 protein: ASSPPWTGGVGYGYT
V gene: TRBV6-6; J gene: TRBJ1-4; CDR3 protein: ASIHGGKLF